What follows are 10 T cell receptor beta chains derived from one specimen sequenced in a study of OX40 agonist ivuxolimab in advanced cancers. TCRdb keeps only in-frame clones here, not all; method: immunoSEQ multiplex PCR. Of 60,000 or so clones in the sample, about 90% were seen once. The starting material was CD4+ or CD8+ T cells sorted from blood, obtained in a trial of the OX40 agonist ivuxolimab. The receptors here all came from an adult with an advanced solid tumor such as melanoma, head and neck, liver or kidney cancer.

This chain links TRBV7-9 with TRBJ2-2; D remains unclear. V shed 4 bases and J shed 1 base, with 10 bases lying between them. CDR3 length: 15 residues. Germline assignment: CDR1 SEHNR and CDR2 FQNEAQ (reference sequence). CDR3 nucleotide sequence: TGTGCCAGCAGCTCAGTCGTTCTGAACACCGGGGAGCTGTTTTTT. This encodes CASSSVVLNTGELFF.

This clone was found many times. This chain uses TRBV6-1 with TRBJ2-7, with 10 positions matching TRBD1. The CDR3 length is 14 residues. V trimming: 4 bases; J trimming: 3 bases; junction bases outside the gene matches: 3. Per the germline V gene, CDR1 is MNHNS and CDR2 is SASEGT. For the CDR3, the DNA is TGTGCCAGCAGTGTAGGACAGGGGGACTACGAGCAGTACTTC. Amino acid sequence: CASSVGQGDYEQYF.

This clone occurred once. This chain connects TRBV18 to TRBJ2-1, with 7 bases identical to TRBD2. CDR1 KGHSH and CDR2 LQKENI come from the germline V gene. V gave up 3 bases and J gave up 10 bases; unmatched junction bases: 9. CDR3 length equals 14 residues. The CDR3 DNA reads as TGTGCCAGCTCACCGGGAGGGAGGGCAAGGGAGCAGTTCTTC. It is translated as CASSPGGRAREQFF.

The chain carries TRBV7-9 and TRBJ2-1; 7 bases are shared with TRBD1. V dropped 1 base and J dropped 0; count of bases not matched to a gene: 6. This CDR3 has 17 amino acids. The germline gives CDR1 SEHNR, CDR2 FQNEAQ (reference sequence). DNA of the CDR3: TGTGCCAGCAGCTTAGGGCAGGGGGTAAGCTCCTACAATGAGCAGTTCTTC. Translation: CASSLGQGVSSYNEQFF.

The V call is TRBV25-1, the J call TRBJ2-5, with D perhaps matching TRBD1 (6 bases). The CDR3 is 17 residues long. V shed 6 bases and J shed 2 bases, with 22 bases lying between them. Germline CDR1 is MGHDK and CDR2 is SYGVNS. The CDR3 spells CASSPWGTPRAQETQYF. As DNA, the CDR3 is TGTGCCAGCAGCCCGTGGGGGACACCGAGGGCTCAAGAGACCCAGTACTTC.

V usage is TRBV18 and J usage is TRBJ2-2; 15 nucleotides match TRBD2. Germline V gene lookup returns CDR1 KGHSH and CDR2 LQKENI. The CDR3 consists of 17 residues. The ends lost 4 bases at V and 6 bases at J; junction bases unmatched: 6. In nucleotides, the CDR3 is TGTGCCAGCTCACAAGGACTAGCGGGAGGGCCTGCCGGGGAGCTGTTTTTT. It translates to CASSQGLAGGPAGELFF.

The chain employs TRBV30 and TRBJ2-1, with 11 nucleotides matching TRBD2. Germline CDR1 reads GTSNPN; CDR2 reads SVGIG (reference sequence). This CDR3 has 13 amino acids. Trimming took 7 bases from V and 7 from J; bases not matched to a gene: 6. This chain's CDR3 is CALLAGVANEQFF. As DNA, the CDR3 is TGTGCCTTACTAGCGGGAGTTGCGAATGAGCAGTTCTTC.

The chain recombines TRBV6-1 with TRBJ1-5; D may be TRBD1 (5 bases). Trimming pared 6 bases from V and 4 bases from J, leaving 7 bases between. The germline V gene has CDR1 MNHNS and CDR2 SASEGT. This CDR3 comprises 12 residues. The CDR3 spells CASRTVNQPQHF. The CDR3 nucleotides are TGTGCCAGCAGGACAGTTAATCAGCCCCAGCATTTT.

J is TRBJ1-1 and V is TRBV5-4, with 10 bases matching TRBD1. The V and J ends lost 3 bases and 11 bases, in that order; junction bases with no gene match: 10. This CDR3 contains 14 residues. Germline loops: CDR1 SGHNT, CDR2 YYREEE (reference sequence). CDR3 nucleotide sequence: TGTGCCAGCAGCTCGGAGGGACAGGGGCAAAACGCTTTCTTT. Amino acid sequence: CASSSEGQGQNAFF.

This chain uses TRBV2 with TRBJ2-1; D may match TRBD1 or TRBD2 (5 bases each). The CDR3 is 15 residues long. V gave up 5 bases and J gave up 7 bases, with 18 bases separating them. Germline CDR1 and CDR2: SNHLY and FYNNEI. The CDR3 sequence: CASSSGDPPENEQFF. CDR3 in DNA: TGTGCCAGCAGTAGTGGGGACCCTCCTGAGAATGAGCAGTTCTTC.